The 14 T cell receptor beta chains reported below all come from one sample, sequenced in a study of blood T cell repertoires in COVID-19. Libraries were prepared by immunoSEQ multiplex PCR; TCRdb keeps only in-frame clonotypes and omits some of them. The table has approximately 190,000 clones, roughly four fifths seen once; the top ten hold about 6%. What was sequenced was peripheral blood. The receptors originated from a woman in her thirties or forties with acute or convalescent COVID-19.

This CDR3 reads CASTLGGQYGYTF. As DNA, the CDR3 is TGTGCCAGCACCCTAGGGGGACAGTATGGCTACACCTTC. The J gene is TRBJ1-2, the V gene TRBV28; 7 bases fit TRBD1. The CDR3 runs to 13 residues. Germline V lookup: CDR1 MDHEN, CDR2 SYDVKM. V lost 7 bases to trimming and J lost 5 bases; unmatched junction nucleotides: 7.

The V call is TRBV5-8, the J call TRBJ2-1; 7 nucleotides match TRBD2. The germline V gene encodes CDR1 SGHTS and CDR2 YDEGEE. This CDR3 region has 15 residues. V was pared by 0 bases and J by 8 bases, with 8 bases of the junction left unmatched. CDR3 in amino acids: CASSLDSGTIHEQFF. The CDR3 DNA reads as TGTGCCAGCAGCTTGGACTCCGGGACTATCCATGAGCAGTTCTTC.

CDR3 region: CASSPRMGGQFF. CDR3 DNA: TGTGCCAGCAGTCCAAGGATGGGGGGGCAGTTCTTC. The chain combines TRBV12-3 or TRBV12-4 with TRBJ2-1; maybe TRBD2 (6 bases). This CDR3 comprises 12 residues. The V gene lost 5 bases and the J gene lost 12 bases, with 14 bases spanning the gap.

The chain's CDR3 is CASSQPRGSGNTIYF. The CDR3 DNA is TGTGCCAGCAGCCAACCCCGAGGCTCTGGAAACACCATATATTTT. This chain joins TRBV3-1 (or the pseudogene TRBV3-2) and TRBJ1-3, with unresolved D. Germline CDR1 and CDR2: LGHDT and YNNKEL (reference sequence). Trimming removed 2 bases at V and 0 bases at J, with 8 bases between. There are 15 residues in the CDR3.

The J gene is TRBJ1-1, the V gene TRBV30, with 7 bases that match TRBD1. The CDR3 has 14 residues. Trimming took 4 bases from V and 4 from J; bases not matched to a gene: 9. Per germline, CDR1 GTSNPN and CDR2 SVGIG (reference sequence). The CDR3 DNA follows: TGTGCCTGGACCAGAGACAGGGTCGCCACTGAAGCTTTCTTT. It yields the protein CAWTRDRVATEAFF.

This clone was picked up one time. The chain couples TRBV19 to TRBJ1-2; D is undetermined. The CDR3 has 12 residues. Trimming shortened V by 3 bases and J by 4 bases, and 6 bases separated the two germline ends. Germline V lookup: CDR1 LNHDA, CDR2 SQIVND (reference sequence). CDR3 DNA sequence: TGTGCCAGTAGTATTACAGCCTATGGCTACACCTTC. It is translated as CASSITAYGYTF.

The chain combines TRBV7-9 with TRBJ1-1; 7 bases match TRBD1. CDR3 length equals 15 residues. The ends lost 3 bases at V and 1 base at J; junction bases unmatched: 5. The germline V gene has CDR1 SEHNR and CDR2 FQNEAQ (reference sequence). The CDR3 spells CASSFRDSKNTEAFF. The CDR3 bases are TGTGCCAGCAGCTTTAGGGACAGCAAGAACACTGAAGCTTTCTTT.

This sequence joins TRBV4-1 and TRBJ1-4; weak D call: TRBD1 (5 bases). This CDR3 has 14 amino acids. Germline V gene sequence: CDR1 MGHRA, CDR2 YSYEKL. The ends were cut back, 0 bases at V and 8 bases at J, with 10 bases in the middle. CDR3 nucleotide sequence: TGCGCCAGCAGCCAAGAAGGGGTGGCGGAAAAACTGTTTTTT. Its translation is CASSQEGVAEKLFF.

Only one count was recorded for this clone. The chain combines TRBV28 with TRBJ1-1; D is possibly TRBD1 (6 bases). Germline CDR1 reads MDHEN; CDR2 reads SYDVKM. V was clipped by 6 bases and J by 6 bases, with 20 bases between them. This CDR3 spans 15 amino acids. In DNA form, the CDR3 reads TGTGCCAGCAGGTCTCCCTCAGGGGCCGTCGCTGAAGCTTTCTTT. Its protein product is CASRSPSGAVAEAFF.

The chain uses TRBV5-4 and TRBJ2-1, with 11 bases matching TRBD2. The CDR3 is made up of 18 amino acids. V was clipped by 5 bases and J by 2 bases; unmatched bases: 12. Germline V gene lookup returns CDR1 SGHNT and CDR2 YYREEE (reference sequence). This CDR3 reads CASRSGLAVDPTYNEQFF. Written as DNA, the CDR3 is TGTGCCAGCAGGTCGGGACTAGCGGTAGACCCTACCTACAATGAGCAGTTCTTC. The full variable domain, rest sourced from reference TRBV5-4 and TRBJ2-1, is ETGVTQSPTHLIKTRGQQVTLRCSSQSGHNTVSWYQQALGQGPQFIFQYYREEENGRGNFPPRFSGLQFPNYSSELNVNALELDDSALYLCASRSGLAVDPTYNEQFFGPGTRLTVL.

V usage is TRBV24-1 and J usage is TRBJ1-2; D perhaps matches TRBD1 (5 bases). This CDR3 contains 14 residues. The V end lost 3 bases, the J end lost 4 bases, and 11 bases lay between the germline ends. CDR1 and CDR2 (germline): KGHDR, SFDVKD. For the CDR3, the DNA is TGTGCCACCAGTGATCCCTCCAGGGTCTATGGCTACACCTTC. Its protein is CATSDPSRVYGYTF.

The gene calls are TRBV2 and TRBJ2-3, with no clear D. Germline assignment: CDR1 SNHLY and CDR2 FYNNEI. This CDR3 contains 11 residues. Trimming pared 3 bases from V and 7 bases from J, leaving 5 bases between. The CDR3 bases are TGTGCCAGCAGTGACCTTAATACGCAGTATTTT. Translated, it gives CASSDLNTQYF.

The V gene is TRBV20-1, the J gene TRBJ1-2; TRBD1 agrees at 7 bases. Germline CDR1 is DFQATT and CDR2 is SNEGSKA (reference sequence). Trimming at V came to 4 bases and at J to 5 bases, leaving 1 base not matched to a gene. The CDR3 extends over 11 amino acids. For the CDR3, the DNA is TGCAGTGCTAACAGGGGTTATGGCTACACCTTC. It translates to CSANRGYGYTF.

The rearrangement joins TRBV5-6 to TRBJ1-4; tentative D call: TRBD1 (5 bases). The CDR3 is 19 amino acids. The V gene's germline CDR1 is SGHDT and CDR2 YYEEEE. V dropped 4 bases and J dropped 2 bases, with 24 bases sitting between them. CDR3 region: CASSPIGFTAGGTNEKLFF. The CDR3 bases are TGTGCCAGCAGCCCAATAGGGTTTACGGCCGGGGGTACTAATGAAAAACTGTTTTTT.